These 23 T cell receptor beta chains were all obtained from the same sample, sequenced in a study of OX40 agonist ivuxolimab in advanced cancers. Assay: immunoSEQ multiplex PCR; the TCRdb copy retains only in-frame clones and omits some. In the table there are under 85,000 clones, about 94% of which are singletons. Sequencing used CD4+ or CD8+ T cells sorted from blood, obtained in a trial of the OX40 agonist ivuxolimab. Receptors originate from an adult with an advanced solid tumor such as melanoma, head and neck, liver or kidney cancer.

This chain uses TRBV4-1 with TRBJ1-1, with D unresolved. V lost 0 bases, J lost 5 bases, and 13 bases lay in between. CDR1 and CDR2 from the germline V gene are MGHRA and YSYEKL. CDR3 length: 15 amino acids. CDR3 bases: TGCGCCAGCAGCCAAGATCGTTGGACCGGGACTGAAGCTTTCTTT. This sequence encodes CASSQDRWTGTEAFF.

This sequence joins TRBV4-3 and TRBJ1-1, with a weak D call TRBD1 (5 bases). CDR1 and CDR2 (germline): LGHNA, YSLEER. This CDR3 comprises 15 residues. The V end was cut by 4 bases, the J end by 6 bases, with 18 bases between. CDR3 in DNA: TGCGCCAGCAGCCCCATGAGAGGGGCCTGGTCTGAAGCTTTCTTT. Translation: CASSPMRGAWSEAFF.

This clone was detected once. The chain combines TRBV11-3 with TRBJ2-7, with 7 bases that match TRBD1. Germline CDR1 SGHNT, CDR2 YENEEA. There are 13 residues in the CDR3. Losses at the gene ends were 3 bases for V and 3 bases for J; bases not matched to a gene: 2. The CDR3 nucleotides read TGTGCCAGCAGCTTGGGACAGCTCTACGAGCAGTACTTC. Protein: CASSLGQLYEQYF.

This chain links TRBV7-2 with TRBJ2-5; D is perhaps TRBD2 (5 bases). Germline assignment: CDR1 SGHTA and CDR2 FQGNSA. Trimming removed 7 bases from V and 5 bases from J, with 29 bases in between. The CDR3 is made up of 18 amino acids. CDR3 in amino acids: CASNNFFNSEGGLETQYF. The CDR3 nucleotides read TGTGCCAGCAACAACTTCTTCAACAGTGAGGGTGGTTTGGAGACCCAGTACTTC. The variable domain in full, completed from reference TRBV7-2 and TRBJ2-5, reads GAGVSQSPSNKVTEKGKDVELRCDPISGHTALYWYRQSLGQGLEFLIYFQGNSAPDKSGLPSDRFSAERTGGSVSTLTIQRTQQEDSAVYLCASNNFFNSEGGLETQYFGPGTRLLVL.

A single count supports this clone. The rearrangement joins TRBV13 to TRBJ2-5; D perhaps matches TRBD2 (5 bases). Germline lookup yields CDR1 PRHDT and CDR2 FYEKMQ (reference sequence). V gave up 2 bases and J gave up 1 base, with 14 bases separating them. The CDR3 spans 16 residues. CDR3 nucleotide sequence: TGTGCCAGCAGCTTATTCCCCCGGGAAACCCAAGAGACCCAGTACTTC. Translated: CASSLFPRETQETQYF.

As DNA, the CDR3 is TGTGCCAGCAGCGCTACTCTACAGGCAACCAACTATGGCTACACCTTC. The encoded protein is CASSATLQATNYGYTF. The chain joins TRBV9 to TRBJ1-2, with D perhaps TRBD1 (5 bases). The CDR3 runs to 16 residues. The ends were cut back, 3 bases at V and 2 bases at J, with 17 bases in the middle. Germline V gene sequence: CDR1 SGDLS, CDR2 YYNGEE.

The CDR3 DNA reads as TGTGCCAGCAGCCCGGGACTAGCGGGAAGTGTTTACGAGCAGTACTTC. Protein: CASSPGLAGSVYEQYF. The chain uses TRBV9 and TRBJ2-7; 13 bases fit TRBD2. The CDR3 has 16 residues. Trimming cost V 4 bases and J 4 bases; bases outside gene matches: 8. Per the germline V gene, CDR1 is SGDLS and CDR2 is YYNGEE.

V and J are TRBV7-3 and TRBJ2-1, with D unresolved. V was pared by 4 bases and J by 4 bases, with 8 bases between. The CDR3 length is 13 residues. The germline V gene has CDR1 SGHTA and CDR2 FQGTGA. CDR3 region: CASSSAQYNEQFF. DNA of the CDR3: TGTGCCAGCAGCTCCGCTCAATACAATGAGCAGTTCTTC.

The chain uses TRBV9 and TRBJ2-3, with D tentatively TRBD2 (5 bases). The V end lost 4 bases, the J end lost 1 base, and 13 bases lay between the germline ends. This CDR3 has 15 amino acids. Germline V gives CDR1 SGDLS, CDR2 YYNGEE. CDR3 nucleotide sequence: TGTGCCAGCAGCTCTTCGTGGGAGCGCACAGATACGCAGTATTTT. Its translation is CASSSSWERTDTQYF.

The chain recombines TRBV7-2 with TRBJ1-1; D remains unclear. The V and J ends lost 8 bases and 10 bases respectively, with 8 bases between them. This CDR3 comprises 9 residues. The germline CDR1 and CDR2 sequences are SGHTA and FQGNSA. DNA of the CDR3: TGTGCCAGCCCCTTCCGAGCTTTCTTT. Translating gives CASPFRAFF.

The V call is TRBV25-1, the J call TRBJ2-7, with 8 bases fitting TRBD2. V was clipped by 6 bases and J by 4 bases; unmatched bases: 17. Germline lookup yields CDR1 MGHDK and CDR2 SYGVNS. The CDR3 has 17 residues. The CDR3 DNA reads TGTGCCAGCAGCGCCTTCACTAGCTCGGCGGGAGGATACGAGCAGTACTTC. Its protein product is CASSAFTSSAGGYEQYF.

The chain has TRBV2 and TRBJ2-1; possible D gene TRBD2, 6 bases. In germline, CDR1 is SNHLY, CDR2 FYNNEI. The CDR3 is made up of 14 amino acids. Trimming shortened V by 7 bases and J by 0 bases, and 10 bases separated the two germline ends. The CDR3 coding sequence is TGTGCCAGCAAGGGACTTGACTCCTACAATGAGCAGTTCTTC. The encoded protein is CASKGLDSYNEQFF. Supplemented by reference TRBV2 and TRBJ2-1, the full variable domain reads EPEVTQTPSHQVTQMGQEVILRCVPISNHLYFYWYRQILGQKVEFLVSFYNNEISEKSEIFDDQFSVERPDGSNFTLKIRSTKLEDSAMYFCASKGLDSYNEQFFGPGTRLTVL.

The chain carries TRBV11-2 and TRBJ2-1; 9 bases match TRBD2. The CDR3 has 14 amino acids. The V and J ends lost 1 base and 6 bases, in that order; junction bases with no gene match: 1. The germline V gene encodes CDR1 SGHAT and CDR2 FQNNGV. The DNA of the CDR3 is TGTGCCAGCAGCTTAGTACTAGCGGGCAATGAGCAGTTCTTC. It encodes CASSLVLAGNEQFF.

This clone was counted a single time. This chain joins TRBV4-3 and TRBJ2-1; D is possibly TRBD1 (6 bases). Trimming shortened V by 2 bases and J by 8 bases, and 13 bases separated the two germline ends. CDR3 length: 14 amino acids. Germline V gives CDR1 LGHNA, CDR2 YSLEER. CDR3 region: CASSQQGQLHEQFF. The DNA for the CDR3 is TGCGCCAGCAGCCAACAGGGGCAGCTCCATGAGCAGTTCTTC.

V gene TRBV5-4 combines with J gene TRBJ2-7; TRBD2 matches at 7 bases. V shed 2 bases and J 2 bases; nucleotides not matched to a gene: 10. The CDR3 has 16 residues. CDR1 SGHNT and CDR2 YYREEE come from the germline V gene (reference sequence). Written as DNA, the CDR3 is TGTGCCAGCAGCTTTGCCCGGGCTAGCGGAACCTACGAGCAGTACTTC. This gives the protein CASSFARASGTYEQYF. Full variable domain (remainder filled in from reference TRBV5-4 and TRBJ2-7): ETGVTQSPTHLIKTRGQQVTLRCSSQSGHNTVSWYQQALGQGPQFIFQYYREEENGRGNFPPRFSGLQFPNYSSELNVNALELDDSALYLCASSFARASGTYEQYFGPGTRLTVT.

J is TRBJ2-3 and V is TRBV7-6, with TRBD2 matching 12 bases. The CDR3 sequence is 16 residues long. V was pared by 5 bases and J by 0 bases, with 3 bases of the junction left unmatched. The germline V gene encodes CDR1 SGHVS and CDR2 FNYEAQ. The CDR3 DNA is TGTGCCAGCAGCCCACTAGCGGGAGGAAGCACAGATACGCAGTATTTT. Translated: CASSPLAGGSTDTQYF.

The CDR3 is CASSRGRGTDTQYF. CDR3 in DNA: TGTGCCAGCAGCAGGGGGCGAGGCACAGATACGCAGTATTTT. This chain links TRBV7-9 with TRBJ2-3; the match to TRBD1 covers 7 bases. The CDR3 is 14 amino acids. Trimming removed 5 bases from V and 1 base from J; junction bases left unmatched: 3. CDR1 is SEHNR and CDR2 is FQNEAQ in the germline V gene (reference sequence). Complete variable domain (other parts from reference TRBV7-9 and TRBJ2-3): DTGVSQNPRHKITKRGQNVTFRCDPISEHNRLYWYRQTLGQGPEFLTYFQNEAQLEKSRLLSDRFSAERPKGSFSTLEIQRTEQGDSAMYLCASSRGRGTDTQYFGPGTRLTVL.

Points on this clone: No conserved phenylalanine or tryptophan ends this CDR3, so it is likely a read error. This chain connects TRBV27 to TRBJ2-7; D tentatively reads TRBD1 or TRBD2 (5 bases each). Germline CDR1 MNHEY, CDR2 SMNVEV (reference sequence). This CDR3 comprises 15 residues. V dropped 5 bases and J dropped 5 bases, with 19 bases sitting between them. The CDR3 spells CASSPDSWGRNEQYL. The DNA for the CDR3 is TGTGCCAGCAGTCCCGATTCCTGGGGACGAAACGAGCAGTACCTC.

The chain carries TRBV7-8 and TRBJ2-1; D is perhaps TRBD1 (5 bases). The CDR3 consists of 12 residues. V was shortened by 2 bases and J by 6 bases, with 5 bases between the two germline ends. The germline V gene encodes CDR1 SGHVS and CDR2 FQNEAQ. The CDR3 loop reads CASSLRGNEQFF. CDR3 nucleotide sequence: TGTGCCAGCAGCTTAAGGGGCAATGAGCAGTTCTTC.

The V gene is TRBV28, the J gene TRBJ2-7, with D perhaps TRBD2 (5 bases). CDR3 size: 11 residues. The V gene's germline CDR1 is MDHEN and CDR2 SYDVKM. The V end was cut by 5 bases, the J end by 7 bases, with 9 bases between. CDR3 residues: CASSEGGEQYF. The DNA for the CDR3 is TGTGCCAGCAGTGAAGGCGGGGAGCAGTACTTC. Full variable domain (rest looked up from reference TRBV28 and TRBJ2-7): DVKVTQSSRYLVKRTGEKVFLECVQDMDHENMFWYRQDPGLGLRLIYFSYDVKMKEKGDIPEGYSVSREKKERFSLILESASTNQTSMYLCASSEGGEQYFGPGTRLTVT.

The chain combines TRBV5-6 with TRBJ1-6, with a tentative D call TRBD1 (5 bases). The CDR3 length is 12 residues. Trimming took 2 bases from V and 8 from J, leaving 5 bases between them. Germline-derived CDR1 and CDR2 are SGHDT and YYEEEE. In DNA, the CDR3 is TGTGCCAGCAGCTTAGGGGATTCACCCCTCCACTTT. This encodes CASSLGDSPLHF.

The rearrangement links TRBV11-2 to TRBJ2-6; D might be TRBD2 (6 bases). Trimming left V 5 bases short and J 2 bases short, with 13 bases between. The germline gives CDR1 SGHAT, CDR2 FQNNGV. The CDR3 loop spans 16 amino acids. In DNA, the CDR3 is TGTGCCAGCAGCCTGACGGCGGGAACTGGGGCCAACGTCCTGACTTTC. It translates to CASSLTAGTGANVLTF. The full variable domain, in which reference TRBV11-2 and TRBJ2-6 provide the parts outside the CDR3, is EAGVAQSPRYKIIEKRQSVAFWCNPISGHATLYWYQQILGQGPKLLIQFQNNGVVDDSQLPKDRFSAERLKGVDSTLKIQPAKLEDSAVYLCASSLTAGTGANVLTFGAGSRLTVL.

The rearrangement uses TRBV5-7 and TRBJ2-7; D is unresolved. TRBV5-7 is marked as an open reading frame, function uncertain. Trimming removed 6 bases at V and 1 base at J, with 5 bases between. This CDR3 has 11 residues. DNA for the CDR3: TGTGCCAGCATAGCTTCCTACGAGCAGTACTTC. Its protein product is CASIASYEQYF.